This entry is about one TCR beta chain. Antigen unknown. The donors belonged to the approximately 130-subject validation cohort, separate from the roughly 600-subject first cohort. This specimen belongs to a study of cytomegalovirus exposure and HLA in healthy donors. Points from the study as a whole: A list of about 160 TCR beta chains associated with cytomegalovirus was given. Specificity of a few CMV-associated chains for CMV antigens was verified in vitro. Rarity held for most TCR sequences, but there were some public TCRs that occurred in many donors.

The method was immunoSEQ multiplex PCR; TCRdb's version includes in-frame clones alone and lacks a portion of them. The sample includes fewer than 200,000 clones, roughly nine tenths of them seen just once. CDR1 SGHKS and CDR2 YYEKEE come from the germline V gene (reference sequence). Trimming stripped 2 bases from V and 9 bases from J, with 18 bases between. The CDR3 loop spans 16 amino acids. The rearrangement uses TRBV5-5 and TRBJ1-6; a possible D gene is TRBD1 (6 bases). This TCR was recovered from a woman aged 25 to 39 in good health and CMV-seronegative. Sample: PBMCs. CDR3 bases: TGTGCCAGCAGCTTCGCGCAGGGGATAAGAGGTTCACCCCTCCACTTT. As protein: CASSFAQGIRGSPLHF.